This record concerns one TCR beta chain sequence. The antigen is undetermined. This CDR3 comprises 13 residues. CDR1 is KGHSH and CDR2 is LQKENI in the germline V gene. V lost 8 bases and J lost 3; bases outside the gene matches: 5. 13 Jbeta primers and 60 Vbeta primers were used for the PCR. Profiling relied on immunoSEQ multiplex PCR, and the TCRdb table lists in-frame clones only, not all of them. The data show some 200,000 clones, around 89% seen once. The data derive from a study of cytomegalovirus exposure and HLA in healthy donors. Overall study results and limits: Follow-up analysis later connected one missense variant in DCLRE1C with trimming of TCR beta V- and J-genes.

The chain has TRBV18 and TRBJ2-7; 9 nucleotides align to TRBD1. Sequencing was carried out using PBMCs. The sequence was obtained from a young woman in good health and CMV-seronegative. CDR3 sequence (DNA): TGTGCCAGCGGGACAGGGAAGGGCTACGAGCAGTACTTC. This gives the protein CASGTGKGYEQYF.